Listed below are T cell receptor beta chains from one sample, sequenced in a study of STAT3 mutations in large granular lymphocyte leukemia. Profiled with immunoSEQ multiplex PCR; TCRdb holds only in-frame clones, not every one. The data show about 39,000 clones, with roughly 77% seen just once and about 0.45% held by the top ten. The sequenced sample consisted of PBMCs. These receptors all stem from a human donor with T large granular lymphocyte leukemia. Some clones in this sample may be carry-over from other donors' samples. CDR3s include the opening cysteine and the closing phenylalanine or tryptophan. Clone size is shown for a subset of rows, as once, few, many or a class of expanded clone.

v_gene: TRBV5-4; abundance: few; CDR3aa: CASSATGAGSTDTQYF
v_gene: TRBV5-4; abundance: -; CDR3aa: CASSLVAGEETQYF
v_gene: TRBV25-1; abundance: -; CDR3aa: CASSEWRRDGNLVNEQFF
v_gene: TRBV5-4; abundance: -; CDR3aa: CASSLAPETGPYGYTF
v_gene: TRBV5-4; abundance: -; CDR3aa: CASSGGGSGANVLTF
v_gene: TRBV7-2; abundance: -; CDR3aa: CATSFDWNYGYTF
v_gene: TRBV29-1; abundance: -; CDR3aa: CSVELTEGLFEQFF
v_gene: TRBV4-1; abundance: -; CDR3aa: CASSQGQGIGGYTF
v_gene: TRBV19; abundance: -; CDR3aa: CASSTGGATLVEPQHF
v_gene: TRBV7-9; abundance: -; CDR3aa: CASSLALSPYEQYF
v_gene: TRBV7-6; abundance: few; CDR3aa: CASTRYSGTSNEQFF
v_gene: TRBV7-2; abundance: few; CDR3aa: CASSLGMETQYF
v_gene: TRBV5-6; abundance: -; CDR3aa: CASTVTGDYTEAFF
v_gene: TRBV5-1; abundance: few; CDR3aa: CASSLEPGTQYF
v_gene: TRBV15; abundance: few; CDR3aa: CATSRALTGTDEKLFF
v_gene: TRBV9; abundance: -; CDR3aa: CASSVGRTNTEAFF
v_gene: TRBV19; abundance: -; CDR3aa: CASSSATGARSGNTIYF
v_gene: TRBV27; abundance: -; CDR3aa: CASSPTGGTQYF
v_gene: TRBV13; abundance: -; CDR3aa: CASSLNGGNTIYF
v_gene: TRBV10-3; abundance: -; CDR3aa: CAISVAGNSYNEQFF
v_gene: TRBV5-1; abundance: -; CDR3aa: CASKLTTENTEAFF
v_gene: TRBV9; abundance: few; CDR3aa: CASSSLTGLPPYEQYF
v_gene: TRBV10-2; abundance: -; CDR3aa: CASSEGTSGGPYNEQFF
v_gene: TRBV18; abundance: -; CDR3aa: CASSGLAGDTQYF
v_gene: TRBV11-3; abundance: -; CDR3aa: CASSLAKGETINEKLFF
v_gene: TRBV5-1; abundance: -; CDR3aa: CASSYGWGQGAYTEAFF
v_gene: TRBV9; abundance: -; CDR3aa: CASSPGGLAGVTGELFF
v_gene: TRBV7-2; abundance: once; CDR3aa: CASSLAGTAFQPQHF
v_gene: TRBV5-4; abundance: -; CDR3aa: CASSFRQGHSPLHF
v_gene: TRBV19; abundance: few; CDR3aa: CASEYNYGYTF
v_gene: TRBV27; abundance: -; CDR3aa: CASSPLTGSNQPQHF
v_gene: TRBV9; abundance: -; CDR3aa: CASSGAGNSYEQYF
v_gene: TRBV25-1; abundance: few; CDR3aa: CASSPERSWTQYF